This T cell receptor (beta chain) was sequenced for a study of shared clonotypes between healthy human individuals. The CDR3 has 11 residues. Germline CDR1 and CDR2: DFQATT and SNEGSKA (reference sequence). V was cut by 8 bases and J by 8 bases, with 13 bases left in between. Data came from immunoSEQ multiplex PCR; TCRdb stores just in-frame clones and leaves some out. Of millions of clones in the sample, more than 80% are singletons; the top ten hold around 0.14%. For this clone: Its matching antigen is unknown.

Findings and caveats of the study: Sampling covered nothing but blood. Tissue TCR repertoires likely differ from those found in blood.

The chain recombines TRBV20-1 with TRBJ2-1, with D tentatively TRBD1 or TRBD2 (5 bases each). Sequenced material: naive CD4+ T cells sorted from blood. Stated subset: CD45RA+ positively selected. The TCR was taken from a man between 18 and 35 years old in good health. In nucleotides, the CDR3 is TGCAGTCTTCGTCGGGGCCATGAGCAGTTCTTC. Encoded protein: CSLRRGHEQFF.